These 19 T cell receptor beta chains originate from one sample sequenced in a study of blood T cells in healthy people across ages. A sample-barcoded 5' primer and a J-beta primer mix were used in a second PCR of roughly 6 to 11 cycles. TCRdb redid the calling of the 5' RACE reads with MiXCR, one entry per CDR3 protein. The data show about 1.4 million distinct CDR3 sequences, 45% to 70% seen once. The sample was blood. The origin of the receptors is a man between 18 and 35 years old in good health.

This chain uses TRBV28 with TRBJ1-6; tentatively, D is TRBD1 (6 bases). This CDR3 region has 16 residues. Trimming removed 7 bases at V and 9 bases at J, with 22 bases between. From germline, CDR1 is MDHEN and CDR2 SYDVKM. The CDR3 sequence: CASTSSPRGTGSPLHF. The CDR3 bases are TGTGCCAGCACCTCTTCCCCTAGGGGGACTGGTTCACCCCTCCACTTT. The variable domain in full, with the rest retrieved from reference TRBV28 and TRBJ1-6, is DVKVTQSSRYLVKRTGEKVFLECVQDMDHENMFWYRQDPGLGLRLIYFSYDVKMKEKGDIPEGYSVSREKKERFSLILESASTNQTSMYLCASTSSPRGTGSPLHFGNGTRLTVT.

This rearrangement joins TRBV6-6 to TRBJ2-1; D possibly uses TRBD1 or TRBD2 (5 bases each). Trimming took off 5 bases at V and 10 bases at J, with 9 bases between the two ends. CDR1 is MNHNY and CDR2 is SVGAGI in the germline V gene (reference sequence). CDR3 size: 11 residues. The CDR3, as DNA: TGTGCCAGCAGTGGGGGAATGGAGCAGTTCTTC. This gives the protein CASSGGMEQFF.

The CDR3 here is CSARALAGGTGQYF. CDR3 DNA: TGCAGTGCTAGAGCCCTAGCAGGAGGGACTGGGCAGTACTTC. The chain employs TRBV20-1 and TRBJ2-7; weak D call: TRBD2 (6 bases). CDR3 size: 14 residues. The germline gives CDR1 DFQATT, CDR2 SNEGSKA (reference sequence). Trimming took 1 base from V and 9 from J, leaving 19 bases between them.

The chain uses TRBV11-3 and TRBJ2-3, with 9 positions matching TRBD2. Germline V CDR1 and CDR2: SGHNT, YENEEA. V trimming: 6 bases; J trimming: 2 bases; junction bases outside the gene matches: 9. The CDR3 length is 16 residues. The CDR3 here is CASSPGAGGITDTQYF. DNA for the CDR3: TGTGCCAGCAGTCCTGGTGCGGGGGGGATCACAGATACGCAGTATTTT.

V is TRBV29-1 and J is TRBJ2-3, with 8 bases identical to TRBD2. Germline V gene lookup returns CDR1 SQVTM and CDR2 ANQGSEA. V trimming: 8 bases; J trimming: 0 bases; junction bases outside the gene matches: 10. The CDR3 extends over 15 amino acids. The CDR3 here is CSFASSGLSTDTQYF. The CDR3 region has the DNA TGCAGCTTTGCATCTAGCGGGTTGAGCACAGATACGCAGTATTTT.

This chain links TRBV10-1 with TRBJ1-1; a weak D match, TRBD1 (6 bases). The germline V gene has CDR1 WNHNN and CDR2 SYGVQD (reference sequence). V lost 0 bases to trimming and J lost 11 bases, with 10 bases between them. The CDR3 runs to 12 residues. The CDR3 region has the DNA TGCGCCAGCAGTGAGTCTACAGGGTTTGCTTTCTTT. Protein product: CASSESTGFAFF.

This sequence joins TRBV7-6 and TRBJ2-3; 8 nucleotides agree with TRBD1. Germline V gene sequence: CDR1 SGHVS, CDR2 FNYEAQ. This CDR3 is 15 amino acids long. V trimming: 1 base; J trimming: 4 bases; junction bases outside the gene matches: 4. The CDR3 sequence is CASSLGTGRADTQYF. The CDR3 DNA sequence: TGTGCCAGCAGCTTAGGGACAGGGAGAGCAGATACGCAGTATTTT. Full variable domain (outside the CDR3, taken from reference TRBV7-6 and TRBJ2-3): GAGVSQSPRYKVTKRGQDVALRCDPISGHVSLYWYRQALGQGPEFLTYFNYEAQQDKSGLPNDRFSAERPEGSISTLTIQRTEQRDSAMYRCASSLGTGRADTQYFGPGTRLTVL.

The chain uses TRBV10-3 and TRBJ2-1; the D gene is possibly TRBD1 (6 bases). The CDR3 is made up of 19 amino acids. The V end was cut by 6 bases, the J end by 1 base, with 25 bases between. Germline loops: CDR1 ENHRY, CDR2 SYGVKD. The CDR3 DNA sequence: TGTGCCATCAGCGACAACCGGGACATTCAACAGAGATCCTACAATGAGCAGTTCTTC. Its translation: CAISDNRDIQQRSYNEQFF.

V is TRBV7-7 and J is TRBJ2-1; 11 nucleotides align to TRBD2. Trimming at V came to 6 bases and at J to 5 bases, leaving 6 bases not matched to a gene. The CDR3 extends over 15 amino acids. The germline CDR1 and CDR2 sequences are SSHAT and FNYEAQ (reference sequence). CDR3 in DNA: TGTGCCAGCAGTCCACTAGCGGGGGTAGACAATGAGCAGTTCTTC. Protein sequence: CASSPLAGVDNEQFF.

The chain combines TRBV11-2 with TRBJ2-7; D is uncertain. In germline, CDR1 is SGHAT, CDR2 FQNNGV. Trimming cost V 4 bases and J 5 bases, with 18 bases left between them. The CDR3 totals 15 residues. CDR3 region: CASSSPPDPYHEQYF. CDR3 DNA: TGTGCCAGCAGCTCCCCCCCAGACCCTTACCACGAGCAGTACTTC.

This clonotype was recorded a few times. V gene TRBV12-5 combines with J gene TRBJ2-5; D possibly corresponds to TRBD2 (6 bases). CDR3 length: 12 residues. The V end lost 11 bases, the J end lost 0 bases, and 10 bases lay between the germline ends. Germline V gene sequence: CDR1 LGHNT, CDR2 FRNRAP. The CDR3 coding sequence is TGTGCTTGTAGCGGAAACCAAGAGACCCAGTACTTC. Its protein is CACSGNQETQYF.

This chain connects TRBV20-1 to TRBJ2-7; 9 bases are a match to TRBD2. After removal of 3 bases from V and 0 bases from J, the junction contained 12 bases not matched to a gene. Germline CDR1 is DFQATT and CDR2 is SNEGSKA (reference sequence). This CDR3 contains 17 residues. The CDR3 coding sequence is TGCAGTGCTAGTAGTACTAGCGGGCCAGAAAGCTCCTACGAGCAGTACTTC. Translation: CSASSTSGPESSYEQYF.

The table lists this clonotype with a few counts. The V and J genes are TRBV2 and TRBJ2-1; 11 bases are a match to TRBD2. CDR1 and CDR2 (germline): SNHLY, FYNNEI. After removal of 7 bases from V and 9 bases from J, the junction contained 8 bases not matched to a gene. The CDR3 extends over 14 amino acids. The CDR3 region has the DNA TGTGCCAGCATGGTACTAGCGGGAGTCGGTGAGCAGTTCTTC. Protein product: CASMVLAGVGEQFF.

The chain recombines TRBV14 with TRBJ2-2; D may be TRBD1 (5 bases). The CDR3 has 15 residues. Germline lookup yields CDR1 SGHDN and CDR2 FVKESK. V was cut by 0 bases and J by 6 bases, with 11 bases left in between. CDR3 sequence (DNA): TGTGCCAGCAGCCAAGATCTAATGGGGCCCGGGGAGCTGTTTTTT. It codes for CASSQDLMGPGELFF. Supplemented by reference TRBV14 and TRBJ2-2, the full variable domain reads EAGVTQFPSHSVIEKGQTVTLRCDPISGHDNLYWYRRVMGKEIKFLLHFVKESKQDESGMPNNRFLAERTGGTYSTLKVQPAELEDSGVYFCASSQDLMGPGELFFGEGSRLTVL.

The J gene is TRBJ2-3, the V gene TRBV6-4; D call uncertain. The CDR3 runs to 13 residues. V lost 0 bases, J lost 6 bases, and 7 bases lay in between. Per the germline V gene, CDR1 is MRHNA and CDR2 is SNTAGT. CDR3 region: CASSDSPADTQYF. For the CDR3, the DNA is TGTGCCAGCAGTGACTCCCCCGCGGATACGCAGTATTTT.

This sequence joins TRBV28 and TRBJ2-7; D unresolved. This CDR3 is built from 16 residues. Germline V gene data show CDR1 as MDHEN and CDR2 as SYDVKM. The V gene lost 1 base and the J gene lost 5 bases, with 18 bases spanning the gap. CDR3 DNA sequence: TGTGCCAGCAGTTTATCCCCCCCTAAAGTTGGACACGAGCAGTACTTC. Its protein product is CASSLSPPKVGHEQYF.

This chain connects TRBV24-1 to TRBJ1-2; D is unresolved. This CDR3 has 12 residues. V dropped 8 bases and J dropped 4 bases, with 10 bases sitting between them. Germline CDR1 KGHDR, CDR2 SFDVKD. CDR3 sequence (DNA): TGTGCCACCACGGACGGTCTCTATGGCTACACCTTC. Translation gives CATTDGLYGYTF.

V gene TRBV4-1 combines with J gene TRBJ2-2; D is undetermined. V was shortened by 5 bases and J by 5 bases, with 21 bases between the two germline ends. CDR3 length: 17 amino acids. The germline V gene has CDR1 MGHRA and CDR2 YSYEKL. CDR3 in DNA: TGCGCCAGCAGCTCTGGCAGCTTGGGATTGAAAACCGGGGAGCTGTTTTTT. Encoded protein: CASSSGSLGLKTGELFF.

This chain links TRBV28 with TRBJ2-7; 7 bases are shared with TRBD2. CDR1 MDHEN and CDR2 SYDVKM come from the germline V gene. V lost 8 bases and J lost 3; bases outside the gene matches: 10. CDR3 length: 14 amino acids. Written as DNA, the CDR3 is TGTGCCAGCTCTAAGGCGGGAGCATTCTACGAGCAGTACTTC. Protein product: CASSKAGAFYEQYF.